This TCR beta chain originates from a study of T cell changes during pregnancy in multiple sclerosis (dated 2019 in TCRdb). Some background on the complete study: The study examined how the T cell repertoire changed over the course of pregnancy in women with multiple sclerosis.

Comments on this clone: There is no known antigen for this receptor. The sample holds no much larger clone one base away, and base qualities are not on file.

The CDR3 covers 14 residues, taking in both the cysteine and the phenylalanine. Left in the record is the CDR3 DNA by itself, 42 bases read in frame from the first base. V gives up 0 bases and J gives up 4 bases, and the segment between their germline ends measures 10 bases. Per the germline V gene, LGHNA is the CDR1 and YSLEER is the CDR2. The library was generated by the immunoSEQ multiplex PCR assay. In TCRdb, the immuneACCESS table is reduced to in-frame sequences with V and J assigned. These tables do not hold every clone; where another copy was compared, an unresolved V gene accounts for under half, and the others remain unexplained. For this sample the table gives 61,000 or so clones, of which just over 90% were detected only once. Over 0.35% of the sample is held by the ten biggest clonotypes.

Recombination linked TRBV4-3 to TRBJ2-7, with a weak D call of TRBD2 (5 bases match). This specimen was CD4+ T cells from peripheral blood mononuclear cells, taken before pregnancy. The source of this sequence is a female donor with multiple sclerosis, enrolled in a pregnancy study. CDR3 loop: CASSQDIRDYEQYF. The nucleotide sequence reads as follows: TGCGCCAGCAGCCAAGATATCCGGGATTACGAGCAGTACTTC.